A selection of T cell receptor beta chains follows, all from one sample in a study of T cell repertoires in cytomegalovirus infection. For these TCRs, the target antigens are not known. One entry per CDR3 protein results from TCRdb running MiXCR on the reads. Among 700,000 to 850,000 distinct CDR3 sequences, about 30% were seen once, and the ten largest hold 12%. The material was cultured CD8+ T cells from PBMCs, obtained from culture after CMV antigen stimulation. These receptors all come from a human donor in good health (CMV status not recorded). Some clones in this sample may be carry-over from other donors' samples. CDR3s include the opening cysteine and the closing phenylalanine or tryptophan. Fields, in order: clone size, V gene, J gene, D gene, CDR3 DNA, CDR3 protein. The D gene is left open where the match is weak. Expanded clones are given a class, and other clones once, few, many or no size at all.

>NA|TRBV27|TRBJ2-7|NA
TGTGCCAGCAGTGCAACAGGGGAGGGTCTCTACGAGCAGTACTTC
CASSATGEGLYEQYF
>NA|TRBV7-9|TRBJ2-7|TRBD1
TGTGCCAGCAGCTCCCTAAGGGGGCCAGCGCAGTACTTC
CASSSLRGPAQYF
>few|TRBV12-5|TRBJ1-4|TRBD1
TGTGCTAGTGGTTTTTTATTATCCGGACAGGCCTCAACAACTAATGAAAAACTGTTTTTT
CASGFLLSGQASTTNEKLFF
>NA|TRBV7-8|TRBJ2-3|NA
TGTGTCAGCAGCTTAGGTCCCAGTACAGATACGCAGTATTTT
CVSSLGPSTDTQYF
>few|TRBV5-6|TRBJ2-1|TRBD1
TGTGCCAGCAGCCTCGGACAGGGGGCGCCCAATGAGCAGTTCTTC
CASSLGQGAPNEQFF
>few|TRBV10-3|TRBJ2-3|NA
TGTGCCATCAGGCTAAGCACAGATACGCAGTATTTT
CAIRLSTDTQYF
>NA|TRBV4-1|TRBJ1-5|NA
TGCGCCAGCAGCCAAGGTTGGGCGAGCAATCAGCCCCAGCATTTT
CASSQGWASNQPQHF
>many|TRBV7-6|TRBJ2-6|NA
TGTGCCAGCAGCTTAGAGAACTCTGGGGCCAACGTCCTGACTTTC
CASSLENSGANVLTF
>few|TRBV19|TRBJ2-2|TRBD2
TGTGCCACCTGCGGAGCGGGGGGCGGTACCGGGGAGCTGTTTTTT
CATCGAGGGTGELFF
>few|TRBV14|TRBJ2-7|NA
TGTGCCAGCAGCCAAGAGCTACGCGAGCAGTACTTC
CASSQELREQYF
>NA|TRBV2|TRBJ2-4|TRBD2
TGTGCCAGCGGCGGGGGAACTAGCGGGGACCCCTTC
CASGGGTSGDPF
>many|TRBV19|TRBJ1-5|TRBD1
TGTGCCAGTAGTTTCTCCGACAGGGCCGTTTTTAATCAGCCCCAGCATTTT
CASSFSDRAVFNQPQHF
>few|TRBV7-4|TRBJ2-7|NA
TGTGCCAGCAGCCTATCCCAGGGAAGCTCCTACGAGCAGTACTTC
CASSLSQGSSYEQYF
>many|TRBV6-6|TRBJ2-7|NA
TGTGCCAGCACCGGGGGGCCCTACGAGCAGTACTTC
CASTGGPYEQYF
>NA|TRBV12-3/TRBV12-4|TRBJ2-3|NA
TGTGCCAGAAGCCAGAGGCGTGGGGCAACAGATACGCAGTATTTT
CARSQRRGATDTQYF
>few|TRBV6-5|TRBJ2-7|TRBD1
TGTGCCAGCAGTTACTCGGGGAGAGGGACAGGGGAATACGAGCAGTACTTC
CASSYSGRGTGEYEQYF
>NA|TRBV6-1|TRBJ1-1|NA
TGTGCCAGCAGTGAAGGATCCCTCCATACCACCACTGAAGCTTTCTTT
CASSEGSLHTTTEAFF